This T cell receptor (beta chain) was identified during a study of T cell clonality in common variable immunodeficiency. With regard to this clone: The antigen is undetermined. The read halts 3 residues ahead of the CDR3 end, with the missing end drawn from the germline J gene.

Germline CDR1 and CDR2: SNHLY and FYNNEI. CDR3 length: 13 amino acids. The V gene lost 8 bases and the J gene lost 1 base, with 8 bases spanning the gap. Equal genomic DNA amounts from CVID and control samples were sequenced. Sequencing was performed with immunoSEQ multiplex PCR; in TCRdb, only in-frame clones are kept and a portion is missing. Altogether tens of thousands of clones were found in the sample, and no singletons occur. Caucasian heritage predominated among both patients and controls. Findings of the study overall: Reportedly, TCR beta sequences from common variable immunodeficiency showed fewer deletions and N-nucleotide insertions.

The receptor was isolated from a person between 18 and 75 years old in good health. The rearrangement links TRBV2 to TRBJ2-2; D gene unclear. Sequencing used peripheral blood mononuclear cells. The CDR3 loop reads CASVSRNTGELFF. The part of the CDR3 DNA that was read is TGTGCCAGCGTAAGCCGGAACACCGGGGAG.